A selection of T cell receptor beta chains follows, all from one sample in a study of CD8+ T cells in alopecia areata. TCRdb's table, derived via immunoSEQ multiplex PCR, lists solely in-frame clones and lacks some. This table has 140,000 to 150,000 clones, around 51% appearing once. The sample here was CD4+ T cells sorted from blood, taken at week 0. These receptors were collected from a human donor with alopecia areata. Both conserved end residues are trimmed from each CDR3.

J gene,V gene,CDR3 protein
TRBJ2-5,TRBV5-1,ASRRDSQETQY
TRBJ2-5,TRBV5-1,ASSLGQEVETQY
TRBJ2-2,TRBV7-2,ASSPRDIPTGELF
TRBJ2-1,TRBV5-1,ASSSSGPLGDEQF
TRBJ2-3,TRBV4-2,ASSQDGDPSTDTQY
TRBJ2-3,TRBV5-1,ASSPGGSRADTQY
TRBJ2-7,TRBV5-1,ASSAGGSGLYEQY
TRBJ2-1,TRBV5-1,ASSWGGLPLSSYNEQF
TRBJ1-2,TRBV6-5,ASSPARVHSLGYT
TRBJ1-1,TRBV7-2,ASSSKKGTEAF
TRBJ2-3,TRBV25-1,ASKLGHYTDTQY
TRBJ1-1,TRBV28,ATTPGGREAF
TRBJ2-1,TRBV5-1,ASSLELLLTYNEQF
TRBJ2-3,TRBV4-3,ASSTQMTGTDTQY
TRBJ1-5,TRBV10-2,ATMDTSYQPQH
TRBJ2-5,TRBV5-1,ASSLGDRGRQETQY
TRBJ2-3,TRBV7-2,ASSFRGQGSTDTQY
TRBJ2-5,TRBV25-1,ASSELNTAGGPWETQY
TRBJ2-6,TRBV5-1,ASSLAGSLGANVLT
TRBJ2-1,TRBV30,AWSVGHNNEQF
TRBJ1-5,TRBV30,AWSVRVSNQPQH
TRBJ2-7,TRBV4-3,ASSQDFAGVSYEQY
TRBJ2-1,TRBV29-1,SASGSLSSYNEQF
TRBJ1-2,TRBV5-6,ASRDGPINYGYT
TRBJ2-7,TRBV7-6,ASSSLPGQGYEQY
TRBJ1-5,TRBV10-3,AISESTNQPQH
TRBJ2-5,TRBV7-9,ASSWDSPVQTQY
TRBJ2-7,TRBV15,ATSKNSLGQY
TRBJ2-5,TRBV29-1,SAEPDGQETQY
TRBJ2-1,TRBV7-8,ASSLGSGTQYNEQF
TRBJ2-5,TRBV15,ATSPRLAQETQY
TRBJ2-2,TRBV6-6,ASRTLLAGDTGELF
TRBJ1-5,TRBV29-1,SVAGNSNQPQH
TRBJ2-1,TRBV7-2,ASSLGAAGNEQF
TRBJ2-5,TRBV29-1,SVEEVAGGRQTQY
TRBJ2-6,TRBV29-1,SVTEGYRSGANVLT
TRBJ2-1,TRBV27,ASSLQGNEQF
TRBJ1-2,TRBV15,ATSRAREDRGYT
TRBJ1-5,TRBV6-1,ASTEARVRNQPQH
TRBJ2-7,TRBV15,ATSREGAGEQY
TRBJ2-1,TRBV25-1,ASSDHGLFQF
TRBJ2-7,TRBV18,ASSPPGGPYEQY
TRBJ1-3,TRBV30,AWRPSGSLGNTIY
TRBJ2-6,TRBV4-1,ASSQGAVGGANVLT
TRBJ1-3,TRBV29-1,SVDREDNTIY
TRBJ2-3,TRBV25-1,ASSVGGLGTTQY
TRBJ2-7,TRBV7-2,ASSPPPGGQY
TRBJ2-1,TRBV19,ASSTAGGLSNEQF
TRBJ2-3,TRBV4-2,ASSQDRRVTDTQY
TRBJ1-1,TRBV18,ASSLNLPGQSEAF
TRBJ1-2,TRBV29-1,SVEVRSQGGNYGYT
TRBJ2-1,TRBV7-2,ASSLWATGGHNEQF
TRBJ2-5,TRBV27,ASSPISGRAEETQY
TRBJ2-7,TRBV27,ASSPSTLYEQY
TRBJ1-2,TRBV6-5,ASRRNRDYGYT
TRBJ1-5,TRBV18,ASSKRDQPQH
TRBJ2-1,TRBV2,ASKGAGGSEQF
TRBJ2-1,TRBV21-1,ASTSGGAANEQF
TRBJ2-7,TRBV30,AWTRQGQYEQY